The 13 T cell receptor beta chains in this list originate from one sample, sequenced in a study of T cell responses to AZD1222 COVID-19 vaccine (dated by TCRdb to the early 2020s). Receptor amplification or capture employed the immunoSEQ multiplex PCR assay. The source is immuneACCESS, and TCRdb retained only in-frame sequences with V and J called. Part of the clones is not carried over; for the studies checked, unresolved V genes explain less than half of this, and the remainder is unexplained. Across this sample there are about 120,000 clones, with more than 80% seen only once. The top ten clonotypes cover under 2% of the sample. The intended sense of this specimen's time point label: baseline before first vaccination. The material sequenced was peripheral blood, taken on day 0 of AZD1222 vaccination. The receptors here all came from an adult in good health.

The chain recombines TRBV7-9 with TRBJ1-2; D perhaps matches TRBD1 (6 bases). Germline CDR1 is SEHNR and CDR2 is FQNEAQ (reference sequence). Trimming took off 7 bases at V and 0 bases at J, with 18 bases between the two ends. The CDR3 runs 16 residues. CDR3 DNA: TGTGCCAGCACCCAAGGGGGGGCCGGCCCTAACTATGGCTACACCTTC. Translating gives CASTQGGAGPNYGYTF. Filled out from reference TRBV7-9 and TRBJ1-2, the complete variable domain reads DTGVSQNPRHKITKRGQNVTFRCDPISEHNRLYWYRQTLGQGPEFLTYFQNEAQLEKSRLLSDRFSAERPKGSFSTLEIQRTEQGDSAMYLCASTQGGAGPNYGYTFGSGTRLTVV.

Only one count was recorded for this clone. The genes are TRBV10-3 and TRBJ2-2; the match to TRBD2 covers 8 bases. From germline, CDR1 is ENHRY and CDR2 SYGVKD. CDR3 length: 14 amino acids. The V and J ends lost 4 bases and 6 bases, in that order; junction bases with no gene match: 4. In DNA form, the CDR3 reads TGTGCCATCAGTGCGCGGGAGGAGGCCGGGGAGCTGTTTTTT. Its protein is CAISAREEAGELFF.

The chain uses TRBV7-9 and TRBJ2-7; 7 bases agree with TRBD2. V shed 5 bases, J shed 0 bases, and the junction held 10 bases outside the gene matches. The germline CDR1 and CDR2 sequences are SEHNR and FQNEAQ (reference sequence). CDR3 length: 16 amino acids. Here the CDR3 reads CASSQIGGILSYEQYF. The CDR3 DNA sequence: TGTGCCAGCAGCCAGATCGGGGGGATACTCTCCTACGAGCAGTACTTC.

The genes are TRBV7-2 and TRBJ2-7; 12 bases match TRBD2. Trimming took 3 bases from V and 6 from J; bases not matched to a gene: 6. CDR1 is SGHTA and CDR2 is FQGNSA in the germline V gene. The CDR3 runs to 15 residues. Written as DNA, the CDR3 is TGTGCCAGCAGCTTCCGACTAGCGGGAGTTTCCGAGCAGTACTTC. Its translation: CASSFRLAGVSEQYF.

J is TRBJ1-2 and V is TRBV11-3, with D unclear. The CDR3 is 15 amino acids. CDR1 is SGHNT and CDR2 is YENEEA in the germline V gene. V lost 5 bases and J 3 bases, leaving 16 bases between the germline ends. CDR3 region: CASSLPPGGDYGYTF. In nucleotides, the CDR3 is TGTGCCAGCAGCCTCCCGCCGGGAGGAGACTATGGCTACACCTTC. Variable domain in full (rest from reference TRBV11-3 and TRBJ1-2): EAGVVQSPRYKIIEKKQPVAFWCNPISGHNTLYWYLQNLGQGPELLIRYENEEAVDDSQLPKDRFSAERLKGVDSTLKIQPAELGDSAVYLCASSLPPGGDYGYTFGSGTRLTVV.

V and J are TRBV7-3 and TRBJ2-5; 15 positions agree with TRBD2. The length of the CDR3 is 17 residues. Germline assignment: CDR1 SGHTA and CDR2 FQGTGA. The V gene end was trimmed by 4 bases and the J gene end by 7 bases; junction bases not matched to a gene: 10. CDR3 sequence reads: CASSSLPGLAGGGTQYF. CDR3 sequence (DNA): TGTGCCAGCAGCTCCCTCCCCGGACTAGCGGGAGGGGGGACCCAGTACTTC.

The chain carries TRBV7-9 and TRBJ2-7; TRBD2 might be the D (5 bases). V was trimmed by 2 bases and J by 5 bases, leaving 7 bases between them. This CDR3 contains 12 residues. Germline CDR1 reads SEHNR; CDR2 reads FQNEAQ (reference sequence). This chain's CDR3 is CASSLLEDEQYF. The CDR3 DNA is TGTGCCAGCAGCTTATTGGAGGACGAGCAGTACTTC.

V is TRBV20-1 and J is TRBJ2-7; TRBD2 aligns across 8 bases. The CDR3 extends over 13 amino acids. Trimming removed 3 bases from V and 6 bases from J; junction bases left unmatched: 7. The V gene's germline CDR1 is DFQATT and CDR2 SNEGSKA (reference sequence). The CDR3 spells CSASGREGLEQYF. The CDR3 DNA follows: TGCAGTGCTAGTGGACGGGAGGGCCTCGAGCAGTACTTC.

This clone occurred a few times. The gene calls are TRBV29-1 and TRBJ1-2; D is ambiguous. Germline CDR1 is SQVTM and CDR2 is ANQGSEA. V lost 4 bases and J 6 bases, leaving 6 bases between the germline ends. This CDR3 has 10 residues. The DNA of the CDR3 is TGCAGCGTTGGGCACGATGGCTACACCTTC. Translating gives CSVGHDGYTF.

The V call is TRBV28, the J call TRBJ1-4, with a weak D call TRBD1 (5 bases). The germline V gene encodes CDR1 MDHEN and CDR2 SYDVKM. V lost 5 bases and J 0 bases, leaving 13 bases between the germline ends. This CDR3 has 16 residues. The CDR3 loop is CASSPRGGATNEKLFF. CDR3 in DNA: TGTGCCAGCAGTCCCCGGGGGGGAGCAACTAATGAAAAACTGTTTTTT.

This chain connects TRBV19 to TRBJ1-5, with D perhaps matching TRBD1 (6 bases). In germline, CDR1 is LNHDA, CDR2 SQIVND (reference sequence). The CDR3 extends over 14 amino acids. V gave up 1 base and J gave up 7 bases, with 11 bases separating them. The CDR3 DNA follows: TGTGCCAGTAGTATAGGAACACAGGGCCAGCCCCAGCATTTT. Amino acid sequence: CASSIGTQGQPQHF.

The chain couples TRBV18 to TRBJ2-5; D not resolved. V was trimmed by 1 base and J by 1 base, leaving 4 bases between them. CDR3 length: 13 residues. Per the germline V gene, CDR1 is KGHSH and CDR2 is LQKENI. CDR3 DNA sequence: TGTGCCAGCTCACCACACCGCCAAGAGACCCAGTACTTC. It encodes CASSPHRQETQYF.

CDR3 residues: CASSVDPRGAEAFF. CDR3 sequence (DNA): TGTGCCAGCAGCGTAGACCCCAGAGGTGCTGAAGCTTTCTTT. The chain recombines TRBV9 with TRBJ1-1; D remains unclear. The V gene's germline CDR1 is SGDLS and CDR2 YYNGEE. Trimming cost V 0 bases and J 6 bases, with 12 bases left between them. This CDR3 has 14 residues.